The 19 T cell receptor beta chains given below trace back to one sample, sequenced in a study of blood T cell repertoires in COVID-19. Sequenced by immunoSEQ multiplex PCR; TCRdb stores in-frame clones only, minus some. Among around 100,000 clones listed, nearly 90% were seen once. The sequenced sample was peripheral blood. The receptors here all came from a middle-aged man in a cohort sampled during active COVID-19.

The chain has TRBV4-2 and TRBJ2-7; 9 bases align to TRBD2. Germline V gives CDR1 LGHNA, CDR2 YNFKEQ. After removal of 1 base from V and 2 bases from J, the junction contained 6 bases not matched to a gene. This CDR3 is built from 16 residues. In nucleotides, the CDR3 is TGTGCCAGCAGCCAAGGTGGGGCTAGCGGGACCTACGAGCAGTACTTC. This sequence encodes CASSQGGASGTYEQYF.

The count of this clone is one. The chain couples TRBV2 to TRBJ1-1, with TRBD1 identical over 9 bases. Germline CDR1 is SNHLY and CDR2 is FYNNEI. This CDR3 contains 14 residues. V shed 4 bases and J 6 bases; nucleotides not matched to a gene: 6. The CDR3 DNA reads TGTGCCAGCAGTGGGGGACAGGGTATGGCTGAAGCTTTCTTT. Translation: CASSGGQGMAEAFF.

This chain joins TRBV19 and TRBJ2-1; no clear D. Germline V gene data show CDR1 as LNHDA and CDR2 as SQIVND (reference sequence). The CDR3 has 15 amino acids. Trimming took 4 bases from V and 2 from J, leaving 12 bases between them. This CDR3 reads CASSTSGAAYNEQFF. The CDR3 DNA is TGTGCCAGTAGTACATCAGGCGCCGCCTACAATGAGCAGTTCTTC. The complete variable domain, with remaining parts taken from reference TRBV19 and TRBJ2-1, reads DGGITQSPKYLFRKEGQNVTLSCEQNLNHDAMYWYRQDPGQGLRLIYYSQIVNDFQKGDIAEGYSVSREKKESFPLTVTSAQKNPTAFYLCASSTSGAAYNEQFFGPGTRLTVL.

This clone was seen more than once but under ten times. The chain uses TRBV25-1 and TRBJ2-1, with D possibly being TRBD1 (6 bases). V was shortened by 4 bases and J by 8 bases, with 9 bases between the two germline ends. Germline lookup yields CDR1 MGHDK and CDR2 SYGVNS. The CDR3 is made up of 12 amino acids. The CDR3 DNA sequence: TGTGCCAGCAGTGTACAGGGTTATGAGCAGTTCTTC. It yields the protein CASSVQGYEQFF.

The chain is built from TRBV19 and TRBJ2-3; 9 bases agree with TRBD2. The V and J ends lost 5 bases and 3 bases, in that order; junction bases with no gene match: 9. Germline V gene lookup returns CDR1 LNHDA and CDR2 SQIVND (reference sequence). CDR3 length equals 16 residues. The CDR3 sequence: CASSAGTSIGTDTQYF. CDR3 bases: TGTGCCAGTAGTGCCGGGACTAGCATTGGGACAGATACGCAGTATTTT.

The chain links TRBV5-1 to TRBJ1-6; 9 bases agree with TRBD1. Germline V CDR1 and CDR2: SGHRS, YFSETQ. V trimming: 4 bases; J trimming: 5 bases; junction bases outside the gene matches: 4. The CDR3 extends over 15 amino acids. CDR3 sequence (DNA): TGCGCCAGCAGCCGTGACAGGGGGAATAATTCACCCCTCCACTTT. Its protein is CASSRDRGNNSPLHF.

The V gene is TRBV19, the J gene TRBJ1-5, with 7 bases that match TRBD1. CDR1 LNHDA and CDR2 SQIVND come from the germline V gene (reference sequence). The CDR3 sequence is 13 residues long. V dropped 4 bases and J dropped 7; count of bases not matched to a gene: 4. The CDR3 protein is CASSTGGWQPQHF. The CDR3, as DNA: TGTGCCAGTAGTACAGGGGGTTGGCAGCCCCAGCATTTT.

This rearrangement joins TRBV11-2 to TRBJ1-5; D is unresolved. The CDR3 consists of 14 residues. V dropped 5 bases and J dropped 6 bases, with 14 bases sitting between them. The germline V gene has CDR1 SGHAT and CDR2 FQNNGV. The CDR3 coding sequence is TGTGCCAGCAGCCCCGGCGAGGGTCTTCAGCCCCAGCATTTT. Translated, it gives CASSPGEGLQPQHF. Full variable domain (remainder filled in from reference TRBV11-2 and TRBJ1-5): EAGVAQSPRYKIIEKRQSVAFWCNPISGHATLYWYQQILGQGPKLLIQFQNNGVVDDSQLPKDRFSAERLKGVDSTLKIQPAKLEDSAVYLCASSPGEGLQPQHFGDGTRLSIL.

The chain recombines TRBV19 with TRBJ2-3, with unresolved D. Germline-derived CDR1 and CDR2 are LNHDA and SQIVND (reference sequence). The CDR3 sequence is 16 residues long. The V gene lost 6 bases and the J gene lost 0 bases, with 16 bases spanning the gap. The CDR3 region has the DNA TGTGCCAGTAGCCGAGGCCCGGGTCCTAGCACAGATACGCAGTATTTT. The encoded protein is CASSRGPGPSTDTQYF.

The chain uses TRBV3-1 (or the pseudogene TRBV3-2) and TRBJ2-2; a weak D match, TRBD1 (5 bases). The CDR3 is 13 residues long. Germline V gene data show CDR1 as LGHDT and CDR2 as YNNKEL (reference sequence). Trimming cost V 5 bases and J 8 bases, with 12 bases left between them. The CDR3 sequence is CASSSVSGGELFF. CDR3 bases: TGTGCCAGCAGCTCCGTATCAGGGGGGGAGCTGTTTTTT.

The chain joins TRBV18 to TRBJ2-2; 8 bases line up with TRBD1. The CDR3 consists of 14 residues. The V and J ends lost 6 bases and 5 bases, in that order; junction bases with no gene match: 5. Germline values: CDR1 KGHSH, CDR2 LQKENI. The CDR3 loop reads CASSGQGATGELFF. The CDR3 DNA is TGTGCCAGCTCGGGTCAGGGGGCGACCGGGGAGCTGTTTTTT.

The chain carries TRBV3-1 (or the pseudogene TRBV3-2) and TRBJ2-2, with no clear D. The CDR3 is 12 amino acids. CDR1 and CDR2 (germline): LGHDT, YNNKEL (reference sequence). With 4 bases removed from V and 6 bases from J, the gap between germline ends came to 6 bases. This CDR3 is CASSPPSGELFF. The CDR3 coding sequence is TGTGCCAGCAGCCCCCCCTCCGGGGAGCTGTTTTTT.

The chain carries TRBV19 and TRBJ2-1; 7 bases agree with TRBD1. CDR1 and CDR2 (germline): LNHDA, SQIVND (reference sequence). This CDR3 region has 11 residues. J was trimmed by 7 bases and V by 8 bases; bases with no gene match: 2. CDR3 DNA: TGTGCCAGTCGACAGGGAAATGAGCAGTTCTTC. This codes for CASRQGNEQFF.

J is TRBJ1-1 and V is TRBV5-1; possible D gene TRBD1, 5 bases. The CDR3 covers 13 residues. The V gene lost 4 bases and the J gene lost 6 bases, with 13 bases spanning the gap. Germline assignment: CDR1 SGHRS and CDR2 YFSETQ. In DNA, the CDR3 is TGCGCCAGCAGCCCGTCCGGACATCCTGAAGCTTTCTTT. Translated, it gives CASSPSGHPEAFF.

This chain connects TRBV29-1 to TRBJ2-3; D not certain. V was shortened by 2 bases and J by 0 bases, with 9 bases between the two germline ends. The CDR3 sequence is 14 residues long. Germline V lookup: CDR1 SQVTM, CDR2 ANQGSEA. CDR3 sequence: CSVELGASTDTQYF. CDR3 sequence (DNA): TGCAGCGTTGAACTGGGCGCTAGCACAGATACGCAGTATTTT.

CDR3 in DNA: TGTGCCAGCAGTGAAGGGCATCATAGCAATCAGCCCCAGCATTTT. This encodes CASSEGHHSNQPQHF. The genes are TRBV6-1 and TRBJ1-5; D is ambiguous. V lost 1 base and J 0 bases, leaving 7 bases between the germline ends. Germline CDR1 and CDR2: MNHNS and SASEGT. The CDR3 totals 15 residues.

V is TRBV4-2 and J is TRBJ2-3; 9 nucleotides agree with TRBD1. In germline, CDR1 is LGHNA, CDR2 YNFKEQ. With V trimmed by 4 bases and J by 3 bases, 5 bases remained unmatched. The CDR3 has 15 amino acids. The chain's CDR3 is CASSPRQGGTDTQYF. CDR3 DNA: TGTGCCAGCAGCCCCCGACAGGGGGGAACAGATACGCAGTATTTT.

Comment on this clone: Mismatch with germline at one junction end may stem from a read error. This sequence joins TRBV19 and TRBJ1-5; tentatively, D is TRBD1 (6 bases). There are 13 residues in the CDR3. Per the germline V gene, CDR1 is LNHDA and CDR2 is SQIVND (reference sequence). The CDR3 coding sequence is TGTGCCAGTAGAACAGGGATTTATCAGCTCCAGCATTTT. This sequence encodes CASRTGIYQLQHF.

The chain is built from TRBV20-1 and TRBJ1-5, with D unclear. V was shortened by 3 bases and J by 2 bases, with 8 bases between the two germline ends. The germline gives CDR1 DFQATT, CDR2 SNEGSKA (reference sequence). The CDR3 extends over 13 amino acids. The CDR3 nucleotides are TGCAGTGCTAGTCTGGGAGGCAATCAGCCCCAGCATTTT. This encodes CSASLGGNQPQHF.